This TCR beta chain appears in the sequencing data of a study of blood T cell repertoires in COVID-19. On the study more broadly: Acute-phase and convalescent COVID-19 samples originated in the United States, Italy and Spain. T cells, B-cell-depleted T cells, or PBMCs supplied cDNA or gDNA.

In the original workflow: Amplification of reference gene primers provided the estimated nucleated cell counts. Sequencing was performed with immunoSEQ multiplex PCR; in TCRdb, only in-frame clones are kept and a portion is missing. V and J calls and clone size are given by that table; D and trimming were obtained from the DNA. Of under 140,000 clones in the sample, more than 75% are singletons; the top ten hold approximately 3.4%. The CDR3 is 15 residues long. The ends lost 1 base at V and 0 bases at J; junction bases unmatched: 3. The V gene's germline CDR1 is LNHNV and CDR2 YYDKDF (reference sequence).

The chain carries TRBV15 and TRBJ2-7; 7 nucleotides line up with TRBD2. Sequences were obtained from peripheral blood. The TCR sequence derives from a woman between 50 and 59 years old with acute or convalescent COVID-19. This CDR3 reads CATSRAGTTSYEQYF. CDR3 nucleotides: TGTGCCACCAGCAGAGCGGGGACTACCTCCTACGAGCAGTACTTC.